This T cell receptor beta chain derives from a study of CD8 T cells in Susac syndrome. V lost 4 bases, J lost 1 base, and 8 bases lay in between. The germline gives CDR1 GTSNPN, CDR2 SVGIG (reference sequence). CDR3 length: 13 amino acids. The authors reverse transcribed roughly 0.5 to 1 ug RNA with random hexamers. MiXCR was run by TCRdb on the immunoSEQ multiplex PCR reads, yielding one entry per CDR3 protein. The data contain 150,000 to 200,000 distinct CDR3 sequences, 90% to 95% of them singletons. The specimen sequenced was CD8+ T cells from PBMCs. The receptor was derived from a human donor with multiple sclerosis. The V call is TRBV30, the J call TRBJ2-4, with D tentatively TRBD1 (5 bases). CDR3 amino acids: CAWTPGAKNIQYF. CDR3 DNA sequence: TGTGCCTGGACCCCAGGGGCCAAAAACATTCAGTACTTC.